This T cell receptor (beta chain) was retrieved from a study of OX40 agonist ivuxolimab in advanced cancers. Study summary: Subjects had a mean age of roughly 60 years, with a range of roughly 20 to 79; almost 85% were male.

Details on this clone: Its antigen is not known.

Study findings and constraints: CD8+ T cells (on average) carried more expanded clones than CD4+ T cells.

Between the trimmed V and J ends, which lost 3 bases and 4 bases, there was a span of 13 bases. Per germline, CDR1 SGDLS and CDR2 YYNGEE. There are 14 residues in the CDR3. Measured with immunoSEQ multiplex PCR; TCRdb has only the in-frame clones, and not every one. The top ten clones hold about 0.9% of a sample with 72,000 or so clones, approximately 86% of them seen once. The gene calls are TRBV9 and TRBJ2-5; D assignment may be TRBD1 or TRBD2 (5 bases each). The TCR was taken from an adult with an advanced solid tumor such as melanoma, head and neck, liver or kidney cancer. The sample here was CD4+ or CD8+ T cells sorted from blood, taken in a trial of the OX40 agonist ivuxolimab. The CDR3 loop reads CASSARGVGETQYF. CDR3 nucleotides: TGTGCCAGCAGCGCGAGAGGGGTCGGAGAGACCCAGTACTTC.